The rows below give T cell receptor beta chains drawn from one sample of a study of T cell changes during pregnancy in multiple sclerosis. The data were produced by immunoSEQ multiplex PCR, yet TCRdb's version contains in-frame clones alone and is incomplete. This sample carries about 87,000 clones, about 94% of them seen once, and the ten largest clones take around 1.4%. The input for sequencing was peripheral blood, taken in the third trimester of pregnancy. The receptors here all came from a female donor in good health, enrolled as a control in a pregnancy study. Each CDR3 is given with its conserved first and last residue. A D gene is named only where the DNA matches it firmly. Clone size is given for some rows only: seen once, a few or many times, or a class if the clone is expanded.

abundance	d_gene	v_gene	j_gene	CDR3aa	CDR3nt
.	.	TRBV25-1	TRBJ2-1	CASSEFGVDEQFF	TGTGCCAGCAGTGAATTCGGGGTCGATGAGCAGTTCTTC
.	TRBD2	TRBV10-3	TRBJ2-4	CAISEMAGGLSIQYF	TGTGCCATCAGTGAGATGGCGGGAGGCCTAAGCATTCAGTACTTC
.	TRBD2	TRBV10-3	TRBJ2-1	CAIRDSGSGEQFF	TGTGCCATCAGGGATAGCGGGAGTGGTGAGCAGTTCTTC
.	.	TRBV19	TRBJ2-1	CASSALGRANEQFF	TGTGCCAGTAGTGCACTAGGTAGAGCGAATGAGCAGTTCTTC
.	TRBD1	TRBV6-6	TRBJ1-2	CASSDGAGGGYTF	TGTGCCAGCAGTGATGGGGCAGGGGGTGGCTACACCTTC
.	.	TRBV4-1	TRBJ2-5	CASSPARRGHPSQETQYF	TGCGCCAGCAGCCCCGCTCGTAGGGGACACCCGTCCCAAGAGACCCAGTACTTC
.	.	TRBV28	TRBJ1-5	CASSLGGVYNQPQHF	TGTGCCAGCAGTTTAGGGGGGGTCTACAATCAGCCCCAGCATTTT
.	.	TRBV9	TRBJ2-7	CASSVDGGMDEQYF	TGTGCCAGCAGCGTAGATGGAGGGATGGACGAGCAGTACTTC
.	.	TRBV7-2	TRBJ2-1	CASSLEQGTYNEQFF	TGTGCCAGCAGCTTGGAACAGGGAACCTACAATGAGCAGTTCTTC
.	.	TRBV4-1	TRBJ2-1	CASSQGRALFYNEQFF	TGCGCCAGCAGCCAAGGCAGGGCTTTATTCTACAATGAGCAGTTCTTC
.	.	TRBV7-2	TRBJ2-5	CASSFSGYQETQYF	TGTGCCAGCAGCTTTAGCGGTTATCAAGAGACCCAGTACTTC
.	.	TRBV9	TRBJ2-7	CASSPTTGYEQYF	TGTGCCAGCAGCCCTACCACAGGCTACGAGCAGTACTTC
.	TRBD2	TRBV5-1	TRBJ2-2	CASSRAGLADHTGELFF	TGCGCCAGCAGCAGGGCCGGGCTAGCGGACCACACCGGGGAGCTGTTTTTT
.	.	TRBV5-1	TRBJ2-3	CASSPRRTSMDTQYF	TGCGCCAGCAGCCCCCGGAGGACCTCGATGGATACGCAGTATTTT
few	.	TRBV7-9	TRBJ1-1	CASSARTGWEAFF	TGTGCCAGCAGCGCGCGTACCGGTTGGGAAGCTTTCTTT
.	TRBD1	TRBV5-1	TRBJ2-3	CASRGQGATDTQYF	TGCGCCAGCAGAGGACAGGGGGCCACAGATACGCAGTATTTT
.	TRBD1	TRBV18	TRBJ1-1	CASSPQAKGARNTEAFF	TGTGCCAGCTCACCGCAAGCGAAGGGGGCGAGGAACACTGAAGCTTTCTTT
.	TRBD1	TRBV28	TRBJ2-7	CASSIAGVGQGSYEQYF	TGTGCCAGCAGTATTGCCGGTGTTGGACAGGGCTCCTACGAGCAGTACTTC
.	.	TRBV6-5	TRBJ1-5	CASSSQDSHQPQHF	TGTGCCAGCAGTTCTCAAGACAGTCATCAGCCCCAGCATTTT
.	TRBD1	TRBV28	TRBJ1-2	CASSWDREGWGYGYTF	TGTGCCAGCAGTTGGGACAGGGAGGGATGGGGCTATGGCTACACCTTC
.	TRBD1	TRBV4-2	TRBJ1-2	CASSPLDRAYGYTF	TGTGCCAGCAGCCCCCTAGACAGGGCCTATGGCTACACCTTC
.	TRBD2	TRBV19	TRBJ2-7	CASSIMGLAGRYEQYF	TGTGCCAGTAGTATAATGGGACTAGCGGGAAGGTACGAGCAGTACTTC
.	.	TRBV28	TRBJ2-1	CASKGGPYNEQFF	TGTGCCAGCAAGGGAGGCCCCTACAATGAGCAGTTCTTC
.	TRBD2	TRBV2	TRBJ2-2	CASSGGSYTGELFF	TGTGCCAGCAGTGGCGGGAGCTACACCGGGGAGCTGTTTTTT
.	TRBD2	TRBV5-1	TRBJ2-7	CASSLGTSIGEQYF	TGCGCCAGCAGCTTGGGGACTAGCATAGGCGAGCAGTACTTC
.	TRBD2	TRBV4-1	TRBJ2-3	CASSLRAGPSTDTQYF	TGCGCCAGCAGCCTTCGAGCGGGACCTAGCACAGATACGCAGTATTTT
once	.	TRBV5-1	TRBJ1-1	CASSLGSQGTEAFF	TGCGCCAGCAGCTTGGGGTCACAGGGCACTGAAGCTTTCTTT
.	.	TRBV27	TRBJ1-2	CASSPRSPPGGTF	TGTGCCAGCAGTCCTAGGAGCCCTCCTGGCGGCACCTTC
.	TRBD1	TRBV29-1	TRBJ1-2	CSVDSRDRGSGYTF	TGCAGCGTTGACTCCCGGGACAGGGGGAGCGGCTACACCTTC
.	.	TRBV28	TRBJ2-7	CASSHPRAGSYEQYF	TGTGCCAGCAGTCACCCTCGAGCGGGCTCCTACGAGCAGTACTTC
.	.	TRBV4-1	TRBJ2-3	CASRPTGPRTDTQYF	TGCGCCAGCAGACCCACAGGGCCTCGCACAGATACGCAGTATTTT
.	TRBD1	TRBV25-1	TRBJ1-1	CASSAQGSTEAFF	TGTGCCAGCAGTGCACAGGGGTCGACTGAAGCTTTCTTT
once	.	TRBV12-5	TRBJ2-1	CASAGTPTWGFNEQFF	TGTGCTAGTGCCGGAACTCCTACTTGGGGCTTCAATGAGCAGTTCTTC
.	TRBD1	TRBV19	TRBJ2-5	CASSTSQDRVKETQYF	TGTGCCAGTAGTACCTCCCAGGACAGGGTAAAAGAGACCCAGTACTTC
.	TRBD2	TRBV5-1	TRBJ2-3	CASSPTSGRDIDTQYF	TGCGCCAGCAGCCCTACTAGCGGGAGGGATATAGATACGCAGTATTTT
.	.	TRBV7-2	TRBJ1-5	CASSGGPSNHQPQHF	TGTGCCAGCTCCGGGGGTCCCTCCAATCATCAGCCCCAGCATTTT
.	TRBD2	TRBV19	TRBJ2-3	CASSISGLAGSTDTQYF	TGTGCCAGTAGTATCTCGGGACTAGCGGGGAGCACAGATACGCAGTATTTT
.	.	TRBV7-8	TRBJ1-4	CASSLGGGQEKLFF	TGTGCCAGCAGCTTAGGGGGGGGTCAGGAAAAACTGTTTTTT
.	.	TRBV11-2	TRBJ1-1	CASSLVMGGHVEAFF	TGTGCCAGCAGCTTAGTCATGGGGGGGCATGTTGAAGCTTTCTTT
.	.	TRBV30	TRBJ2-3	CAWSLRRGDTQYF	TGTGCCTGGAGCCTTAGAAGAGGAGATACGCAGTATTTT
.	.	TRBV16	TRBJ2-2	CASSRIRSSSDTGELFF	TGTGCCAGCAGCCGAATCCGGTCTAGCTCCGACACCGGGGAGCTGTTTTTT
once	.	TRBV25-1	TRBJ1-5	CASSQQGWPQHF	TGTGCCAGCAGCCAACAGGGATGGCCCCAGCATTTT
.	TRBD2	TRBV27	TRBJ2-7	CASRVLAGENSYEQYF	TGTGCCAGCAGGGTCCTAGCGGGAGAAAATTCCTACGAGCAGTACTTC
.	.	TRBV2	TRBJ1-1	CASRTWATGGLEAFF	TGTGCCAGCAGAACGTGGGCGACTGGAGGCCTTGAAGCTTTCTTT
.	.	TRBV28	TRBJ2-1	CASSPYNEQFF	TGTGCCAGCAGTCCATACAATGAGCAGTTCTTC
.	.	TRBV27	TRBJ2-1	CASSLVNRDNEQFF	TGTGCCAGCAGTTTAGTTAATCGAGACAATGAGCAGTTCTTC
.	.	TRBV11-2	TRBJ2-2	CASSPLRSNTGELFF	TGTGCCAGCAGCCCCCTGCGCTCGAACACCGGGGAGCTGTTTTTT
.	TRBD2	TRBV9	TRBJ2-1	CASSATSGSYNEQFF	TGTGCCAGCAGCGCCACTAGCGGATCCTACAATGAGCAGTTCTTC
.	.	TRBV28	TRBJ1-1	CASSFPHRVNTEAFF	TGTGCCAGCAGTTTTCCCCACAGAGTGAACACTGAAGCTTTCTTT
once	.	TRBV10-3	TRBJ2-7	CAISEKGWTYEQYF	TGTGCCATCAGTGAGAAGGGGTGGACCTACGAGCAGTACTTC
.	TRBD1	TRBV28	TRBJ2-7	CASSPAGTGSYEQYF	TGTGCCAGCAGTCCCGCCGGGACAGGGTCCTACGAGCAGTACTTC
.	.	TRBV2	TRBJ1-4	CASLDTDRTREKLFF	TGTGCCAGCTTAGACACCGACAGGACCCGCGAAAAACTGTTTTTT
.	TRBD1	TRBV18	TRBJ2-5	CASSDGPGQSVTETQYF	TGTGCCAGCTCCGACGGACCGGGACAGTCGGTAACAGAGACCCAGTACTTC
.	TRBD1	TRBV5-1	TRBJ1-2	CASSLSDRGLPGDTF	TGCGCCAGCAGCTTATCGGACAGGGGCCTACCGGGGGACACCTTC